This T cell receptor beta chain was sequenced during a study of blood T cells in healthy people across ages. General study results and limits: Naive T cell percentage showed a strong correlation with the diversity of TCR beta.

This clonotype was recorded a few times. Antigen specificity is unknown. A sample-barcoded 5' primer and a J-beta primer mix were used in a second PCR of roughly 6 to 11 cycles. TCRdb independently ran MiXCR on the 5' RACE reads; one entry per CDR3 protein. The data show about 1,800,000 distinct CDR3 sequences, with roughly 30% seen just once and less than 9.5% held by the top ten. The CDR3 loop spans 14 amino acids. With 4 bases clipped from V and 5 bases from J, the junction kept 6 bases outside the gene matches. Germline CDR1 DFQATT, CDR2 SNEGSKA (reference sequence). The sequencing input was blood. J is TRBJ2-3 and V is TRBV20-1, with TRBD1 identical over 10 bases. The clonotype comes from a woman aged 30 to 39 in good health. The CDR3 loop reads CSATRQGAKDTQYF. Written as DNA, the CDR3 is TGCAGTGCTACTAGACAGGGGGCTAAAGATACGCAGTATTTT.